This TCR beta chain originates from a study of response to subunit inactivated influenza vaccine. At least ten counts were recorded for this clonotype. TCRdb re-derived calls from the RT-PCR reads in MiXCR, one entry per CDR3 protein. The sample yields around 530,000 distinct CDR3 sequences, about 12% seen once. V dropped 3 bases and J dropped 4 bases, with 16 bases sitting between them. CDR1 is DFQATT and CDR2 is SNEGSKA in the germline V gene (reference sequence). The CDR3 has 14 residues. This chain links TRBV20-1 with TRBJ2-7; tentative D call: TRBD1 (6 bases). The source material was PBMCs from blood, sampled on the day of vaccination. This receptor was obtained from a man in his fifties who received an inactivated influenza vaccine. CDR3: CSARARTAPYEQYF. In DNA, the CDR3 is TGCAGTGCTAGGGCACGGACAGCCCCATACGAGCAGTACTTC.